This TCR beta chain originates from a study of neurological immune-mediated disorders. General study points: No CDR3 amino acid sequences recurred among expanded clones across subjects, suggesting private repertoires in all groups.

The authors made cDNA by 5'RACE with 10-nucleotide random UMIs. TCRdb reprocessed the 5' RACE reads with MiXCR, giving one entry per CDR3 protein. The sample shows fewer than 50,000 distinct CDR3 sequences, about 13% of them seen only once. The sample holds many counts of this clonotype. Its antigen is not known. The time point was: longitudinal time-point 3. Libraries used 2 million unsorted PBMCs kept frozen in RNAlater. In germline, CDR1 is MNHEY, CDR2 SVGEGT. With 4 bases clipped from V and 2 bases from J, the junction kept 11 bases outside the gene matches. The CDR3 contains 18 residues. The sequenced material came from PBMCs. The V call is TRBV6-2 or TRBV6-3, the J call TRBJ2-2; 9 bases are a match to TRBD1. This TCR was sampled from a male donor with HTLV-1-associated myelopathy (HAM/TSP). The CDR3 spells CASSSRDRVVRNTGELFF. DNA of the CDR3: TGTGCCAGCAGTTCTAGGGACAGGGTTGTTCGTAACACCGGGGAGCTGTTTTTT.